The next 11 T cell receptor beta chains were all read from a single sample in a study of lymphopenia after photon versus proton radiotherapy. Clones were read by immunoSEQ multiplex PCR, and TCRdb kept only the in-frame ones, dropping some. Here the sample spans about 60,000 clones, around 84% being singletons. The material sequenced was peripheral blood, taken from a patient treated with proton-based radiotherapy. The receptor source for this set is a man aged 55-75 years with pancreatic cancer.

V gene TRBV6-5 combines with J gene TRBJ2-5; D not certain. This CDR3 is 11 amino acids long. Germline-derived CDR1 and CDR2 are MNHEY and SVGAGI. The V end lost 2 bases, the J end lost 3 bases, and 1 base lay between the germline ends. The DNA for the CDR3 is TGTGCCAGCAGTTACGAAGAGACCCAGTACTTC. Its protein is CASSYEETQYF.

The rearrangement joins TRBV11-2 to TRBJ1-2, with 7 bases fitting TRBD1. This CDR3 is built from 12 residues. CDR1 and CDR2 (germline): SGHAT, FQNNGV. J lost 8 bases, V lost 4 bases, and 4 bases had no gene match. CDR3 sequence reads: CASSSTGQGYTF. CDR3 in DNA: TGTGCCAGCAGCTCGACAGGGCAGGGCTACACCTTC. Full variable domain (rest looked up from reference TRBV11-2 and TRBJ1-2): EAGVAQSPRYKIIEKRQSVAFWCNPISGHATLYWYQQILGQGPKLLIQFQNNGVVDDSQLPKDRFSAERLKGVDSTLKIQPAKLEDSAVYLCASSSTGQGYTFGSGTRLTVV.

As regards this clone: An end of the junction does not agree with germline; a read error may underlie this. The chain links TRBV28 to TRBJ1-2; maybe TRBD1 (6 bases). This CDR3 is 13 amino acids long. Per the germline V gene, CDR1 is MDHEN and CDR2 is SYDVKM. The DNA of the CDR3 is TGTGCCAGCAGTTTCAGGGGCCACTATGGCTGCACCTTC. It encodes CASSFRGHYGCTF.

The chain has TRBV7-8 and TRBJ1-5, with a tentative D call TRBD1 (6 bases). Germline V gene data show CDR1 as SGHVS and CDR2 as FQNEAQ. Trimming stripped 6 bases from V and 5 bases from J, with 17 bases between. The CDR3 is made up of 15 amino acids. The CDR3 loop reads CASSERRGAYQPQHF. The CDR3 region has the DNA TGTGCCAGCAGTGAAAGGCGGGGGGCGTATCAGCCCCAGCATTTT. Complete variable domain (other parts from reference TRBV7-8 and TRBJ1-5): GAGVSQSPRYKVAKRGQDVALRCDPISGHVSLFWYQQALGQGPEFLTYFQNEAQLDKSGLPSDRFFAERPEGSVSTLKIQRTQQEDSAVYLCASSERRGAYQPQHFGDGTRLSIL.

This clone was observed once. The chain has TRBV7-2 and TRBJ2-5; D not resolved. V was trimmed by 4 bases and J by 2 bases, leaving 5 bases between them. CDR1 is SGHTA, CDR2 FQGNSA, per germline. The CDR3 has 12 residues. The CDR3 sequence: CASSSLQETQYF. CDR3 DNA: TGTGCCAGCAGCTCACTACAAGAGACCCAGTACTTC.

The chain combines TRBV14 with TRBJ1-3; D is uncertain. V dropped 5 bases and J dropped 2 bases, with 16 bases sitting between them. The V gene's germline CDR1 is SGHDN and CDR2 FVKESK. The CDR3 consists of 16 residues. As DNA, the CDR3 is TGTGCCAGCAGCTCACGGGCGGGGTTAACTGGAAACACCATATATTTT. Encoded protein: CASSSRAGLTGNTIYF.

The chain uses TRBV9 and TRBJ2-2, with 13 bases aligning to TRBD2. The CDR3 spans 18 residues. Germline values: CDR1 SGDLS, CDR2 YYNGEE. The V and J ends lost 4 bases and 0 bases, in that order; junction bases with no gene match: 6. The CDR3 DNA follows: TGTGCCAGCAGCTTCTCCGGGACTAGCGGGACGAACACCGGGGAGCTGTTTTTT. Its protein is CASSFSGTSGTNTGELFF.

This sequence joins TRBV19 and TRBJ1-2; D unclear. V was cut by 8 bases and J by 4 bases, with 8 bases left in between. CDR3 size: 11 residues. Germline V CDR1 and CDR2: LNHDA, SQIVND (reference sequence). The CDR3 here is CASSHGYGYTF. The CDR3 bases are TGTGCCAGTTCGCATGGCTATGGCTACACCTTC.

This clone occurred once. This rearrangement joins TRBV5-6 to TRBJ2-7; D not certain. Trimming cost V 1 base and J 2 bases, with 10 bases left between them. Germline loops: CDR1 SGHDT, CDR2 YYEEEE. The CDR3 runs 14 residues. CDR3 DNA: TGTGCCAGCAGCTTGCATGGAACTACCTACGAGCAGTACTTC. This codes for CASSLHGTTYEQYF.

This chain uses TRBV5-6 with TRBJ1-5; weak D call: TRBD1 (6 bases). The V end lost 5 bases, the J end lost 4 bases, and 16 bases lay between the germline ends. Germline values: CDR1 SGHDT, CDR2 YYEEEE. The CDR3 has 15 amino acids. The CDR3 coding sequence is TGTGCCAGCAGTTCCGGACAGCCCCTTAATCAGCCCCAGCATTTT. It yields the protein CASSSGQPLNQPQHF.

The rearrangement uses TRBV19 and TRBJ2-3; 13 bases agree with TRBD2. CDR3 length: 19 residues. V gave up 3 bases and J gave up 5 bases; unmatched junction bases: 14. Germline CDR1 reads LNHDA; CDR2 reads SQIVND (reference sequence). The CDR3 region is CASSMTSGGPFGTQDTQYF. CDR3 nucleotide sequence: TGTGCCAGTAGTATGACTAGCGGGGGGCCCTTTGGTACGCAAGATACGCAGTATTTT. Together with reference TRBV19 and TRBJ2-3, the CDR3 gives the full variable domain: DGGITQSPKYLFRKEGQNVTLSCEQNLNHDAMYWYRQDPGQGLRLIYYSQIVNDFQKGDIAEGYSVSREKKESFPLTVTSAQKNPTAFYLCASSMTSGGPFGTQDTQYFGPGTRLTVL.